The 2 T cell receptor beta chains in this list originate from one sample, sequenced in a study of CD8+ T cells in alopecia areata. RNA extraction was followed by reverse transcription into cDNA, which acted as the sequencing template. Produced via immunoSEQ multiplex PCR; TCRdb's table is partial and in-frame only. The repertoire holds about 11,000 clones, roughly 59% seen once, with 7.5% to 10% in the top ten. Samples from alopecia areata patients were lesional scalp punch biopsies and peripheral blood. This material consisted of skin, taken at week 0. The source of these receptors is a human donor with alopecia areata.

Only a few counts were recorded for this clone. This CDR3 is CASSPIGTGVAYEQYF. The CDR3 DNA follows: TGTGCCAGTAGTCCGATTGGGACAGGGGTGGCCTACGAGCAGTACTTC. The genes are TRBV19 and TRBJ2-7; TRBD1 matches at 10 bases. Losses at the gene ends were 5 bases for V and 2 bases for J; bases not matched to a gene: 9. In germline, CDR1 is LNHDA, CDR2 SQIVND (reference sequence). CDR3 length: 16 residues. The whole variable domain, filled in from reference TRBV19 and TRBJ2-7, reads DGGITQSPKYLFRKEGQNVTLSCEQNLNHDAMYWYRQDPGQGLRLIYYSQIVNDFQKGDIAEGYSVSREKKESFPLTVTSAQKNPTAFYLCASSPIGTGVAYEQYFGPGTRLTVT.

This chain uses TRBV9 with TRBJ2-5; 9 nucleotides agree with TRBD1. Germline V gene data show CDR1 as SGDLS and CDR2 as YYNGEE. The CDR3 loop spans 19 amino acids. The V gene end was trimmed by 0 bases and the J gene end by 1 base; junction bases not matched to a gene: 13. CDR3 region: CASSVAGRRTGDFQETQYF. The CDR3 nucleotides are TGTGCCAGCAGCGTAGCTGGGAGGAGGACAGGGGACTTCCAAGAGACCCAGTACTTC.